The 9 T cell receptor beta chains given below trace back to one sample, sequenced in a study of blood T cell repertoires in COVID-19. Sequencing used immunoSEQ multiplex PCR; TCRdb keeps in-frame clones, though not all of them. The sample shows approximately 200,000 clones, approximately 90% of them seen only once. The sequenced material came from PBMCs or T cells enriched from blood (not recorded which). These receptors originate from a woman aged 18-30 years in a cohort exposed to, infected with or recovered from COVID-19 (not recorded which).

J is TRBJ2-1 and V is TRBV5-1, with 9 nucleotides matching TRBD1. Germline V gene data show CDR1 as SGHRS and CDR2 as YFSETQ. J gave up 6 bases and V 0 bases, and 4 bases lay outside the gene matches. There are 15 residues in the CDR3. For the CDR3, the DNA is TGCGCCAGCAGCTTGGCGGACAGGGGTTCCAATGAGCAGTTCTTC. Protein sequence: CASSLADRGSNEQFF.

The CDR3 nucleotides are TGTGCCAGCAGCTTAGGGCCAGGGGGCCGCTACGAGCAGTACTTC. Translation gives CASSLGPGGRYEQYF. The chain combines TRBV11-2 with TRBJ2-7; the match to TRBD1 covers 8 bases. CDR3 length: 15 residues. Germline CDR1 is SGHAT and CDR2 is FQNNGV. V was pared by 1 base and J by 3 bases, with 5 bases of the junction left unmatched.

The V call is TRBV4-2, the J call TRBJ1-5; D might be TRBD1 (5 bases). This CDR3 is 16 amino acids long. V dropped 0 bases and J dropped 6 bases, with 15 bases sitting between them. Per germline, CDR1 LGHNA and CDR2 YNFKEQ. The CDR3 protein is CASSQEVQGYGQPQHF. CDR3 DNA sequence: TGTGCCAGCAGCCAAGAGGTGCAGGGTTACGGTCAGCCCCAGCATTTT.

This chain connects TRBV2 to TRBJ1-1; 9 bases line up with TRBD1. Trimming removed 5 bases from V and 2 bases from J; junction bases left unmatched: 3. The CDR3 runs to 14 residues. Germline V CDR1 and CDR2: SNHLY, FYNNEI. The CDR3 sequence is CASSTGGKNTEAFF. The CDR3 DNA is TGTGCCAGCAGTACAGGGGGCAAAAACACTGAAGCTTTCTTT.

This clone was recorded once. The genes are TRBV7-9 and TRBJ2-7; a possible D gene is TRBD1 (7 bases). CDR1 and CDR2 (germline): SEHNR, FQNEAQ (reference sequence). Trimming stripped 5 bases from V and 3 bases from J, with 17 bases between. CDR3 size: 15 residues. The CDR3 DNA reads as TGTGCCAGCAGCCTCCAGGGGGGAACTTTCTACGAGCAGTACTTC. Protein: CASSLQGGTFYEQYF. Full variable domain (outside the CDR3, taken from reference TRBV7-9 and TRBJ2-7): DTGVSQNPRHKITKRGQNVTFRCDPISEHNRLYWYRQTLGQGPEFLTYFQNEAQLEKSRLLSDRFSAERPKGSFSTLEIQRTEQGDSAMYLCASSLQGGTFYEQYFGPGTRLTVT.

There are a few counts of this clone. This chain uses TRBV7-8 with TRBJ2-3, with 7 bases that match TRBD1. This CDR3 region has 15 residues. The germline V gene encodes CDR1 SGHVS and CDR2 FQNEAQ. The junction had 8 bases not matched to a gene; V was cut back by 5 bases and J by 3 bases. The CDR3 sequence: CASSLWDSQTDTQYF. CDR3 nucleotides: TGTGCCAGCAGCCTTTGGGACAGCCAGACAGATACGCAGTATTTT.

V usage is TRBV15 and J usage is TRBJ2-1; D gene unclear. V was cut by 3 bases and J by 0 bases, with 9 bases left in between. Germline assignment: CDR1 LNHNV and CDR2 YYDKDF (reference sequence). The CDR3 runs 15 residues. The CDR3 here is CATSSQISSYNEQFF. The CDR3 nucleotides read TGTGCCACCAGCAGCCAGATAAGCTCCTACAATGAGCAGTTCTTC.

The genes are TRBV6-5 and TRBJ1-4; tentative D call: TRBD1 (6 bases). V shed 7 bases and J shed 8 bases, with 14 bases lying between them. The CDR3 runs 13 residues. Germline CDR1 and CDR2: MNHEY and SVGAGI. The CDR3 bases are TGTGCCAGCACCGGCGATAGGGGGGAAAAACTGTTTTTT. This gives the protein CASTGDRGEKLFF.

The gene calls are TRBV6-1 and TRBJ2-1; 10 bases map to TRBD2. The CDR3 extends over 15 amino acids. V was pared by 2 bases and J by 10 bases, with 8 bases of the junction left unmatched. The germline CDR1 and CDR2 sequences are MNHNS and SASEGT. The CDR3 here is CASSETSGGAAEQFF. The CDR3 DNA is TGTGCCAGCAGTGAAACCAGCGGGGGGGCCGCAGAGCAGTTCTTC.